These 8 T cell receptor beta chains were all obtained from the same sample, sequenced in a study of shared clonotypes between healthy human individuals. Profiling relied on immunoSEQ multiplex PCR, and the TCRdb table lists in-frame clones only, not all of them. The table includes approximately 350,000 clones, roughly 70% detected once. The sequencing sample was made of memory CD4+ T cells sorted from blood. As to subset: CD45RA-negative fraction. The receptor source for this set is a man aged 25 to 45 in good health.

V and J are TRBV6-5 and TRBJ1-2; 12 nucleotides align to TRBD1. The CDR3 extends over 15 amino acids. The junction had 7 bases not matched to a gene; V was cut back by 7 bases and J by 4 bases. Looked up from germline, CDR1 is MNHEY and CDR2 is SVGAGI. CDR3 coding DNA: TGTGCCAGCAAGCAATCGGGACAGGGGGCCTATGGCTACACCTTC. Translation gives CASKQSGQGAYGYTF.

In its sample, this clone was seen once. The J gene is TRBJ1-3, the V gene TRBV11-2, with D perhaps matching TRBD1 (6 bases). Germline CDR1 SGHAT, CDR2 FQNNGV. Trimming pared 1 base from V and 2 bases from J, leaving 9 bases between. The CDR3 runs 15 residues. In nucleotides, the CDR3 is TGTGCCAGCAGCTTAGTTCAGGGGACTGGAAACACCATATATTTT. Translated: CASSLVQGTGNTIYF.

This sequence joins TRBV5-8 and TRBJ1-5; no clear D. The V gene lost 4 bases and the J gene lost 0 bases, with 11 bases spanning the gap. This CDR3 region has 15 residues. Germline V gene lookup returns CDR1 SGHTS and CDR2 YDEGEE. The CDR3 region has the DNA TGTGCCAGCAGCCCCCGGACGAATAGCAATCAGCCCCAGCATTTT. It encodes CASSPRTNSNQPQHF.

V is TRBV2 and J is TRBJ1-5; D possibly corresponds to TRBD1 (5 bases). Trimming removed 7 bases at V and 3 bases at J, with 16 bases between. This CDR3 contains 15 residues. The germline CDR1 and CDR2 sequences are SNHLY and FYNNEI. The CDR3 DNA follows: TGTGCCAGCATGCCAGGTCCAGGGTTCAATCAGCCCCAGCATTTT. Protein sequence: CASMPGPGFNQPQHF.

The chain uses TRBV6-5 and TRBJ1-5, with D tentatively TRBD1 (6 bases). CDR1 and CDR2 from the germline V gene are MNHEY and SVGAGI. V lost 9 bases to trimming and J lost 5 bases, with 17 bases between them. The CDR3 is made up of 14 amino acids. CDR3 DNA sequence: TGTGCCAGTTCGAGGGGGGTGAGGGATCAGCCCCAGCATTTT. As protein: CASSRGVRDQPQHF.

This sequence joins TRBV4-3 and TRBJ2-2, with a tentative D call TRBD2 (5 bases). The CDR3 totals 15 residues. Deletions cut 3 bases from V and 6 bases from J, with 14 bases between. Germline V lookup: CDR1 LGHNA, CDR2 YSLEER. CDR3 sequence reads: CASSQYRSGSGELFF. The CDR3 DNA reads as TGCGCCAGCAGCCAGTATCGGTCGGGGTCCGGGGAGCTGTTTTTT.

Written as DNA, the CDR3 is TGTGCCAGTACCTATCCCGGGAGGCAGAACACCGGGGAGCTGTTTTTT. Its translation: CASTYPGRQNTGELFF. The V gene is TRBV19, the J gene TRBJ2-2; 7 bases are shared with TRBD2. The CDR3 sequence is 16 residues long. Germline V CDR1 and CDR2: LNHDA, SQIVND (reference sequence). J was trimmed by 1 base and V by 7 bases; bases with no gene match: 9.

This clone showed up just a few times. This sequence joins TRBV29-1 and TRBJ2-3; no definite D call. This CDR3 is 14 amino acids long. CDR1 is SQVTM, CDR2 ANQGSEA, per germline. V gave up 7 bases and J gave up 0 bases, with 14 bases separating them. CDR3 in amino acids: CSGVRAISTDTQYF. The CDR3, as DNA: TGCAGCGGCGTACGGGCCATAAGCACAGATACGCAGTATTTT.